This T cell receptor beta chain originates from a study of CD8 T cells in ankylosing spondylitis. Points from the study as a whole: Enrichment of disease-linked clones was reportedly significant in matched ankylosing spondylitis synovial fluid. Blood of patients with ankylosing spondylitis appeared to be characterized by a TCR beta motif of roughly eight highly homologous variants. Clones linked with disease were CD8+ and fairly uncommon in the peripheral blood. Prior work had noted some motif variants in reactive arthritis blood and synovial fluid.

TCRdb called the 5' RACE reads again in MiXCR, with one record for every CDR3 protein. Of about 800,000 distinct CDR3 sequences listed, approximately 10% are singletons. The V end lost 2 bases, the J end lost 3 bases, and 11 bases lay between the germline ends. Germline-derived CDR1 and CDR2 are SGHTA and FQGNSA. The CDR3 has 15 residues. This clonotype was observed many times. Its antigen is unknown. Specimen: blood, either unsorted or a sorted T cell fraction (not recorded which). The clonotype comes from a male donor with ankylosing spondylitis. V gene TRBV7-2 combines with J gene TRBJ2-1; D not certain. The CDR3 reads CASSLLGPFYNEQFF. CDR3 sequence (DNA): TGTGCCAGCAGCTTACTAGGTCCCTTCTACAATGAGCAGTTCTTC. The entire variable domain, with the rest obtained from reference TRBV7-2 and TRBJ2-1, is as follows: GAGVSQSPSNKVTEKGKDVELRCDPISGHTALYWYRQSLGQGLEFLIYFQGNSAPDKSGLPSDRFSAERTGGSVSTLTIQRTQQEDSAVYLCASSLLGPFYNEQFFGPGTRLTVL.